The sequence of this T cell receptor (beta chain) was determined in a study of tumor and adjacent non-tumor tissue in lung cancer. About the research overall: The cohort had 12 adenocarcinoma, a couple of squamous cell and 1 small cell patients.

TCRbeta libraries were built with three rounds of nested PCR, modified from ARM-PCR. Each CDR3 protein gets one entry after TCRdb re-called the multiplex PCR reads with MiXCR. The table includes about 50,000 distinct CDR3 sequences, 74% detected once. This clonotype was seen at least ten times. Its antigen is currently unknown. The template was RNA from unsorted bulk tissue. Distant lung tissue was collected more than 3 cm away from the tumor edge. Trimming removed 8 bases from V and 1 base from J, with 12 bases in between. Germline CDR1 and CDR2: SGHVS and FQNEAQ. There are 14 residues in the CDR3. Findings of the study overall: In normal lung, the top 100 clones were significantly more dominant than in tumor.

The V call is TRBV7-8, the J call TRBJ2-1, with D uncertain. The receptor comes from a woman aged 55-69 years with non-small cell lung cancer. Specimen: distant non-tumor lung tissue. DNA of the CDR3: TGTGCCAGCGAGTATGAAGGTTCCTACAATGAGCAGTTCTTC. Protein: CASEYEGSYNEQFF.